A selection of T cell receptor beta chains follows, all from one sample in a study of control samples from healthy donors and cancer patients. Assay used: immunoSEQ multiplex PCR; TCRdb lists only in-frame clones, some missing. This sample has about 170,000 clones, with 75% to 95% found just once. The sequenced sample was blood. The receptors come from a woman aged 25 to 39 in good health. Each CDR3 is given with its conserved first and last residue. D genes are given only for firm matches. Part of the rows lack a size; the others show once, few, many or a class for expanded clones.

size: .
D: TRBD2
J: TRBJ2-1
V: TRBV6-4
CDR3: CASSAARGGNEQFF
DNA: TGTGCCAGCAGCGCGGCACGGGGGGGCAATGAGCAGTTCTTC

size: .
D: TRBD1
J: TRBJ2-7
V: TRBV2
CDR3: CASSGDRVGTYEQYF
DNA: TGTGCCAGCAGTGGGGACAGGGTTGGGACCTACGAGCAGTACTTC

size: once
D: TRBD1
J: TRBJ1-4
V: TRBV6-5
CDR3: CASSLTGSNEKLFF
DNA: TGTGCCAGCAGTTTGACAGGGTCTAATGAAAAACTGTTTTTT

size: once
D: TRBD2
J: TRBJ2-1
V: TRBV5-1
CDR3: CASSFLAGAPNEQFF
DNA: TGCGCCAGCAGCTTCCTAGCGGGAGCCCCCAATGAGCAGTTCTTC

size: .
D: TRBD1
J: TRBJ2-7
V: TRBV6-1
CDR3: CASSEIPDRGLEQYF
DNA: TGTGCCAGCAGTGAAATCCCGGACAGGGGGCTTGAGCAGTACTTC

size: once
D: TRBD1
J: TRBJ2-5
V: TRBV5-1
CDR3: CASSLGDRGPETQYF
DNA: TGCGCCAGCAGCTTGGGGGACAGGGGGCCAGAGACCCAGTACTTC

size: .
D: TRBD2
J: TRBJ2-5
V: TRBV7-2
CDR3: CASSLSGAGETQYF
DNA: TGTGCCAGCAGCTTAAGCGGGGCGGGGGAGACCCAGTACTTC

size: .
D: TRBD1
J: TRBJ2-7
V: TRBV7-8
CDR3: CASSLTGQGRNEQYF
DNA: TGTGCCAGCAGCTTAACGGGACAGGGTAGGAACGAGCAGTACTTC

size: .
D: .
J: TRBJ2-3
V: TRBV11-3
CDR3: CASSLGLATTDTQYF
DNA: TGTGCCAGCAGCTTAGGGCTAGCTACCACAGATACGCAGTATTTT

size: .
D: TRBD1
J: TRBJ1-2
V: TRBV12-5
CDR3: CASGLGDRVYYGYTF
DNA: TGTGCTAGTGGTTTGGGGGACAGGGTCTACTATGGCTACACCTTC

size: few
D: TRBD2
J: TRBJ2-3
V: TRBV6-4
CDR3: CASSDSASGSTDTQYF
DNA: TGTGCCAGCAGTGACTCGGCTAGCGGGAGCACAGATACGCAGTATTTT

size: once
D: TRBD1
J: TRBJ1-1
V: TRBV2
CDR3: CASTQQGENTEAFF
DNA: TGTGCCAGCACCCAACAGGGGGAGAACACTGAAGCTTTCTTT

size: .
D: TRBD1
J: TRBJ1-1
V: TRBV28
CDR3: CASSSTGWRAFF
DNA: TGTGCCAGCAGTTCGACAGGGTGGAGAGCTTTCTTT

size: .
D: .
J: TRBJ2-7
V: TRBV10-3
CDR3: CAIIDWIYEQYF
DNA: TGTGCCATCATCGACTGGATCTACGAGCAGTACTTC

size: few
D: .
J: TRBJ1-2
V: TRBV11-2
CDR3: CASSLGAGYGYTF
DNA: TGTGCCAGCAGCTTAGGGGCGGGCTATGGCTACACCTTC

size: .
D: .
J: TRBJ2-2
V: TRBV5-1
CDR3: CASSLGTSTGELFF
DNA: TGCGCCAGCAGCTTGGGGACCTCCACCGGGGAGCTGTTTTTT

size: few
D: TRBD2
J: TRBJ2-3
V: TRBV30
CDR3: CAWSFGLAGGPSTDTQYF
DNA: TGTGCCTGGAGTTTCGGACTAGCGGGAGGGCCATCTACAGATACGCAGTATTTT

size: .
D: .
J: TRBJ1-5
V: TRBV7-9
CDR3: CASSLAGRDQPQHF
DNA: TGTGCCAGCAGCTTAGCGGGACGGGATCAGCCCCAGCATTTT

size: .
D: TRBD1
J: TRBJ2-7
V: TRBV18
CDR3: CASSPGQGDYEQYF
DNA: TGTGCCAGCTCCCCGGGACAGGGGGATTACGAGCAGTACTTC

size: once
D: .
J: TRBJ1-5
V: TRBV30
CDR3: CAWSVGYNQPQHF
DNA: TGTGCCTGGAGTGTAGGGTACAATCAGCCCCAGCATTTT

size: .
D: .
J: TRBJ2-3
V: TRBV7-9
CDR3: CASSLGGRDTQYF
DNA: TGTGCCAGCAGCTTAGGGGGCAGGGATACGCAGTATTTT

size: .
D: .
J: TRBJ2-4
V: TRBV28
CDR3: CASSDRSLAKNIQYF
DNA: TGTGCCAGCAGTGACAGGTCATTAGCCAAAAACATTCAGTACTTC

size: .
D: .
J: TRBJ2-7
V: TRBV4-2
CDR3: CASSAGTYSYEQYF
DNA: TGTGCCAGCAGCGCCGGGACATACTCCTACGAGCAGTACTTC

size: .
D: TRBD2
J: TRBJ2-2
V: TRBV9
CDR3: CASSLGTSGRARTGELFF
DNA: TGTGCCAGCAGCCTCGGGACTAGCGGGAGGGCTAGGACCGGGGAGCTGTTTTTT

size: .
D: TRBD1
J: TRBJ2-5
V: TRBV5-1
CDR3: CASRPGQGETQYF
DNA: TGCGCCAGCAGGCCGGGACAGGGGGAGACCCAGTACTTC

size: .
D: .
J: TRBJ1-1
V: TRBV27
CDR3: CASSLNTEAFF
DNA: TGTGCCAGCAGTTTAAACACTGAAGCTTTCTTT

size: .
D: .
J: TRBJ2-1
V: TRBV28
CDR3: CASSLTGTGSYNEQFF
DNA: TGTGCCAGCAGTTTAACCGGGACGGGCTCCTACAATGAGCAGTTCTTC

size: .
D: .
J: TRBJ2-3
V: TRBV11-1
CDR3: CASSFGDTQYF
DNA: TGTGCCAGCAGCTTCGGGGATACGCAGTATTTT

size: few
D: TRBD2
J: TRBJ2-1
V: TRBV6-4
CDR3: CASSDSPSGSFNEQFF
DNA: TGTGCCAGCAGTGACTCCCCTAGCGGGAGTTTCAATGAGCAGTTCTTC

size: .
D: TRBD1
J: TRBJ1-2
V: TRBV5-5
CDR3: CASSLATGVAYGYTF
DNA: TGTGCCAGCAGCTTGGCGACAGGGGTCGCCTATGGCTACACCTTC